The 8 T cell receptor beta chains presented below share a single source sample, sequenced in a study of blood T cell repertoires in COVID-19. Sequenced by immunoSEQ multiplex PCR; TCRdb stores in-frame clones only, minus some. The table lists some 90,000 clones, 80% of them singletons. Material: peripheral blood. The source of these receptors is a woman in her seventies with acute or convalescent COVID-19.

This chain joins TRBV29-1 and TRBJ2-1, with 11 nucleotides matching TRBD2. V lost 7 bases to trimming and J lost 0 bases; unmatched junction nucleotides: 5. CDR1 and CDR2 (germline): SQVTM, ANQGSEA. CDR3 length: 15 residues. The CDR3 DNA reads TGCAGCGCGAACCTAGCGGGAGGCTCCTACAATGAGCAGTTCTTC. Translating it yields CSANLAGGSYNEQFF.

CDR3 sequence (DNA): TGTGCCAGTAGTGATGGACTAGCGGGGTTGGCCCCCACAGATACGCAGTATTTT. It specifies CASSDGLAGLAPTDTQYF. The chain carries TRBV19 and TRBJ2-3; TRBD2 matches at 12 bases. This CDR3 has 18 residues. V dropped 5 bases and J dropped 2; count of bases not matched to a gene: 11. The germline CDR1 and CDR2 sequences are LNHDA and SQIVND (reference sequence).

The CDR3 loop is CASSLGGRHSYEQYF. The CDR3 coding sequence is TGTGCCAGCAGTTTGGGTGGGAGGCACTCCTACGAGCAGTACTTC. V usage is TRBV28 and J usage is TRBJ2-7, with D perhaps matching TRBD2 (6 bases). This CDR3 contains 15 residues. Looked up from germline, CDR1 is MDHEN and CDR2 is SYDVKM. The germline V and J ends were trimmed by 3 bases and 0 bases, with 12 bases remaining between them.

The CDR3 is CASSRGGSADTQYF. The CDR3 DNA reads TGTGCCAGCAGTCGGGGGGGTAGTGCAGATACGCAGTATTTT. The rearrangement links TRBV6-5 to TRBJ2-3, with 8 bases matching TRBD2. The CDR3 loop spans 14 amino acids. In germline, CDR1 is MNHEY, CDR2 SVGAGI. The V segment lost 5 bases and the J segment 4 bases; nucleotides outside the gene matches: 5.

The chain combines TRBV11-2 with TRBJ2-2; TRBD1 matches at 10 bases. The CDR3 extends over 14 amino acids. J was trimmed by 7 bases and V by 3 bases; bases with no gene match: 2. Germline-derived CDR1 and CDR2 are SGHAT and FQNNGV. DNA for the CDR3: TGTGCCAGCAGCTTGACAGGGGGCAACGGGGAGCTGTTTTTT. Translation gives CASSLTGGNGELFF.

The rearrangement joins TRBV19 to TRBJ1-3, with 8 bases lining up with TRBD1. The V gene end was trimmed by 1 base and the J gene end by 4 bases; junction bases not matched to a gene: 12. Germline values: CDR1 LNHDA, CDR2 SQIVND (reference sequence). This CDR3 region has 18 residues. The chain's CDR3 is CASSIVSRGPRPGNTIYF. For the CDR3, the DNA is TGTGCCAGTAGTATAGTGTCCAGGGGGCCTCGGCCGGGAAACACCATATATTTT.

The chain uses TRBV27 and TRBJ2-2; 12 bases are shared with TRBD2. From germline, CDR1 is MNHEY and CDR2 SMNVEV (reference sequence). The CDR3 loop spans 17 amino acids. Trimming took 6 bases from V and 5 from J; bases not matched to a gene: 10. This CDR3 is CASRPERLAGETGELFF. Written as DNA, the CDR3 is TGTGCCAGCAGACCTGAACGACTAGCGGGAGAGACCGGGGAGCTGTTTTTT.

The chain is built from TRBV7-3 and TRBJ1-6, with unresolved D. Germline CDR1 SGHTA, CDR2 FQGTGA. The CDR3 loop spans 15 amino acids. V gave up 4 bases and J gave up 0 bases, with 7 bases separating them. The CDR3 loop reads CASSSGRSYNSPLHF. The CDR3 nucleotides read TGTGCCAGCAGCTCCGGTCGCTCCTATAATTCACCCCTCCACTTT. Full variable domain (outside the CDR3, taken from reference TRBV7-3 and TRBJ1-6): GAGVSQTPSNKVTEKGKYVELRCDPISGHTALYWYRQSLGQGPEFLIYFQGTGAADDSGLPNDRFFAVRPEGSVSTLKIQRTERGDSAVYLCASSSGRSYNSPLHFGNGTRLTVT.